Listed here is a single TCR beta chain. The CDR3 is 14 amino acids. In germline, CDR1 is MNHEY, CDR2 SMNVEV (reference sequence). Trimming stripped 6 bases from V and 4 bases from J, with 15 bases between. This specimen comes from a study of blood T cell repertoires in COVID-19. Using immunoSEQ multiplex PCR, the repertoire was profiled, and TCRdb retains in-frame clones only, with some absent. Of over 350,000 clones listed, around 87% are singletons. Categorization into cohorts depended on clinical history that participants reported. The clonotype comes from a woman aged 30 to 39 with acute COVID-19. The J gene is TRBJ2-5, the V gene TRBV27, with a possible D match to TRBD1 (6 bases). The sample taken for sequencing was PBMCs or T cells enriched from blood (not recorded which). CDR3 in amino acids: CASSQTIQGETQYF. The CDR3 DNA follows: TGTGCCAGCAGCCAAACGATACAGGGAGAGACCCAGTACTTC.